This TCR beta chain was recovered during a study of blood T cell repertoires in COVID-19. Study summary: Material from acute and convalescent COVID-19 was sourced from the United States, Italy and Spain. T cells, B-cell-depleted T cells, or PBMCs provided the cDNA or gDNA that served as material.

TCRdb's table, derived via immunoSEQ multiplex PCR, lists solely in-frame clones and lacks some. The data contain about 240,000 clones, around 86% of them singletons. The CDR3 is 16 residues long. V lost 3 bases and J 7 bases, leaving 25 bases between the germline ends. Germline V gene data show CDR1 as GTSNPN and CDR2 as SVGIG (reference sequence). While infection was still active, Seattle patients were enrolled and then followed longitudinally. The sample consisted of peripheral blood. The receptor was isolated from a woman in her forties or fifties with COVID-19, enrolled during active disease. The gene calls are TRBV30 and TRBJ2-7, with D possibly matching TRBD1 (5 bases). The DNA for the CDR3 is TGTGCCTGGAGCGAACCCGCGTGGGGCAGGATGTTGGAGCAGTACTTC. This gives the protein CAWSEPAWGRMLEQYF.